This entry lists 9 T cell receptor beta chains sequenced from one sample in a study of CD8+ T cells in alopecia areata. Sequencing used cDNA as its template, made by extracting RNA and reverse transcribing it. Only in-frame clones appear in the TCRdb table, and some are missing; sequencing was by immunoSEQ multiplex PCR. Of 95,000 to 120,000 clones listed, under 60% are singletons. Material for sequencing was NKG2D-low CD8+ T cells sorted from blood. Every receptor here comes from a human donor with alopecia areata.

This rearrangement joins TRBV4-1 to TRBJ2-7, with 10 bases fitting TRBD2. The CDR3 covers 15 residues. Germline CDR1 MGHRA, CDR2 YSYEKL. V lost 4 bases to trimming and J lost 2 bases; unmatched junction nucleotides: 5. The CDR3 here is CASSPLAGAAYEQYF. The CDR3, as DNA: TGCGCCAGCAGCCCCCTAGCGGGAGCGGCCTACGAGCAGTACTTC.

This clone is a singleton in its sample. The rearrangement joins TRBV5-1 to TRBJ1-4; D not resolved. With 3 bases removed from V and 4 bases from J, the gap between germline ends came to 13 bases. Germline CDR1 and CDR2: SGHRS and YFSETQ. This CDR3 has 15 amino acids. CDR3 sequence (DNA): TGCGCCAGCAGCTCCATACCGGGGAGTAATGAAAAACTGTTTTTT. Protein sequence: CASSSIPGSNEKLFF.

V gene TRBV4-1 combines with J gene TRBJ2-7; 9 bases agree with TRBD2. Germline V gene lookup returns CDR1 MGHRA and CDR2 YSYEKL. The CDR3 consists of 15 residues. Trimming removed 1 base from V and 6 bases from J; junction bases left unmatched: 7. CDR3 region: CASSQVAGGPLEQYF. CDR3 DNA: TGCGCCAGCAGCCAAGTGGCGGGAGGGCCCCTCGAGCAGTACTTC.

V is TRBV4-1 and J is TRBJ2-7; 7 bases line up with TRBD2. Germline V gene lookup returns CDR1 MGHRA and CDR2 YSYEKL. The ends lost 1 base at V and 4 bases at J; junction bases unmatched: 7. The CDR3 length is 15 residues. The CDR3 nucleotides read TGCGCCAGCAGCCAAGCGAGTGGCGGGAGATACGAGCAGTACTTC. It specifies CASSQASGGRYEQYF.

The rearrangement links TRBV27 to TRBJ2-1; D perhaps matches TRBD2 (5 bases). Germline V gives CDR1 MNHEY, CDR2 SMNVEV (reference sequence). The CDR3 spans 14 residues. Deletions cut 5 bases from V and 5 bases from J, with 13 bases between. The CDR3 sequence is CASSRAGDHNEQFF. The CDR3 DNA reads TGTGCCAGCAGTCGGGCCGGGGATCACAATGAGCAGTTCTTC.

J is TRBJ1-2 and V is TRBV29-1; D not certain. This CDR3 has 12 amino acids. Germline loops: CDR1 SQVTM, CDR2 ANQGSEA. V was trimmed by 1 base and J by 7 bases, leaving 10 bases between them. The CDR3 DNA is TGCAGCGTTGAAGGAGGACTTGGTGGCTACACCTTC. As protein: CSVEGGLGGYTF.

This clone was counted between two and nine times. This chain uses TRBV21-1 with TRBJ2-3. TRBV21-1 is noted as a pseudogene. The CDR3 consists of 12 residues. The CDR3 DNA reads as TGTGCCAGCAGCGGTACCACAGATACGCAGTATTTT. It yields the protein CASSGTTDTQYF.

The rearrangement uses TRBV27 and TRBJ2-5, with 9 positions matching TRBD1. Germline CDR1 reads MNHEY; CDR2 reads SMNVEV (reference sequence). The CDR3 is 15 residues long. After removal of 4 bases from V and 2 bases from J, the junction contained 5 bases not matched to a gene. CDR3 in amino acids: CASSSPGTGQETQYF. The CDR3 DNA follows: TGTGCCAGCAGTTCCCCCGGGACAGGGCAAGAGACCCAGTACTTC.

V and J are TRBV5-4 and TRBJ2-1; TRBD2 might be the D (6 bases). Trimming pared 2 bases from V and 6 bases from J, leaving 15 bases between. This CDR3 spans 15 amino acids. Germline V lookup: CDR1 SGHNT, CDR2 YYREEE (reference sequence). For the CDR3, the DNA is TGTGCCAGCAGCTTCCTAGCGCCGTTGGGCAATGAGCAGTTCTTC. It is translated as CASSFLAPLGNEQFF.